The next 21 T cell receptor beta chains were all read from a single sample in a study of blood T cell repertoires in COVID-19. Here immunoSEQ multiplex PCR was the method, and the copy in TCRdb shows in-frame clones only, minus some. The sample has nearly 110,000 clones; 70% to 80% are singletons. The sample comprised peripheral blood. Receptors originate from a human donor with acute or convalescent COVID-19. The donor label of this sample is uncertain.

The rearrangement links TRBV28 to TRBJ2-5; a weak D match, TRBD2 (5 bases). There are 14 residues in the CDR3. CDR1 and CDR2 from the germline V gene are MDHEN and SYDVKM. The V gene lost 6 bases and the J gene lost 7 bases, with 18 bases spanning the gap. As DNA, the CDR3 is TGTGCCAGCAGCTTACCCCGGGGAGTCGGGACCCAGTACTTC. Translation: CASSLPRGVGTQYF. The full variable domain, with the rest looked up from reference TRBV28 and TRBJ2-5, is DVKVTQSSRYLVKRTGEKVFLECVQDMDHENMFWYRQDPGLGLRLIYFSYDVKMKEKGDIPEGYSVSREKKERFSLILESASTNQTSMYLCASSLPRGVGTQYFGPGTRLLVL.

The chain couples TRBV28 to TRBJ2-7; 11 bases align to TRBD1. CDR3 size: 16 residues. Germline CDR1 is MDHEN and CDR2 is SYDVKM. Trimming removed 4 bases from V and 4 bases from J; junction bases left unmatched: 9. CDR3 bases: TGTGCCAGCAGTTCTTCCGGGACAGGGGGTCTATACGAGCAGTACTTC. This gives the protein CASSSSGTGGLYEQYF. The variable domain in full, with the rest retrieved from reference TRBV28 and TRBJ2-7, is DVKVTQSSRYLVKRTGEKVFLECVQDMDHENMFWYRQDPGLGLRLIYFSYDVKMKEKGDIPEGYSVSREKKERFSLILESASTNQTSMYLCASSSSGTGGLYEQYFGPGTRLTVT.

V is TRBV30 and J is TRBJ1-4, with unresolved D. Germline CDR1 reads GTSNPN; CDR2 reads SVGIG (reference sequence). This CDR3 contains 13 residues. V dropped 3 bases and J dropped 3 bases, with 8 bases sitting between them. DNA for the CDR3: TGTGCCTGGAGGGGAGATTCTAATGAAAAACTGTTTTTT. Its protein is CAWRGDSNEKLFF. Looking up the rest from reference TRBV30 and TRBJ1-4 gives the full variable domain: SQTIHQWPATLVQPVGSPLSLECTVEGTSNPNLYWYRQAAGRGLQLLFYSVGIGQISSEVPQNLSASRPQDRQFILSSKKLLLSDSGFYLCAWRGDSNEKLFFGSGTQLSVL.

In DNA, the CDR3 is TGTGCCAGCAGCTGGGACAGGGCTGAGCAGTTCTTC. As protein: CASSWDRAEQFF. This chain joins TRBV5-5 and TRBJ2-1; 9 bases agree with TRBD1. Germline V gene data show CDR1 as SGHKS and CDR2 as YYEKEE (reference sequence). This CDR3 is 12 amino acids long. V dropped 3 bases and J dropped 9; count of bases not matched to a gene: 1.

In regard to this clone: Other DNA sequences of this sample code for an identical CDR3. The chain recombines TRBV18 with TRBJ1-4, with 8 bases fitting TRBD1. Per germline, CDR1 KGHSH and CDR2 LQKENI. Germline trimming cut 3 bases from V and 8 bases from J; bases unmatched to any gene: 5. The CDR3 consists of 14 residues. Here the CDR3 reads CASSPGQGGEKLFF. CDR3 nucleotide sequence: TGTGCCAGCTCACCCGGACAGGGTGGGGAAAAACTGTTTTTT.

CDR3 sequence reads: CASSPGVENTEAFF. The CDR3 nucleotides read TGTGCCAGCAGCCCCGGGGTAGAGAACACTGAAGCTTTCTTT. The genes are TRBV7-2 and TRBJ1-1; D remains ambiguous. Trimming took 5 bases from V and 1 from J, leaving 11 bases between them. In germline, CDR1 is SGHTA, CDR2 FQGNSA. This CDR3 spans 14 amino acids.

This clone was seen only a few times. The chain employs TRBV18 and TRBJ1-4, with 10 bases fitting TRBD1. This CDR3 comprises 16 residues. From germline, CDR1 is KGHSH and CDR2 LQKENI. V shed 3 bases, J shed 3 bases, and the junction held 4 bases outside the gene matches. CDR3 DNA: TGTGCCAGCTCACCTGGACAGGGGGTAGCTAATGAAAAACTGTTTTTT. The encoded protein is CASSPGQGVANEKLFF.

The chain combines TRBV9 with TRBJ2-2, with 9 bases matching TRBD2. The CDR3 runs 17 residues. With 0 bases clipped from V and 6 bases from J, the junction kept 9 bases outside the gene matches. Germline V gene lookup returns CDR1 SGDLS and CDR2 YYNGEE. The CDR3 coding sequence is TGTGCCAGCAGCGTAGTTCCCGGACTAGCGCGCGCCGGGGAGCTGTTTTTT. It translates to CASSVVPGLARAGELFF.

This clone was detected a few times. The chain uses TRBV9 and TRBJ2-3, with 10 nucleotides matching TRBD2. Trimming cost V 1 base and J 2 bases; bases outside gene matches: 4. The CDR3 length is 16 residues. Germline loops: CDR1 SGDLS, CDR2 YYNGEE. This CDR3 reads CASSVTGTSVTDTQYF. CDR3 bases: TGTGCCAGCAGCGTAACCGGGACTAGCGTCACAGATACGCAGTATTTT.

This rearrangement joins TRBV3-1 (or the pseudogene TRBV3-2) to TRBJ1-4; D ambiguous. Germline assignment: CDR1 LGHDT and CDR2 YNNKEL (reference sequence). This CDR3 spans 14 amino acids. Trimming stripped 3 bases from V and 3 bases from J, with 8 bases between. The CDR3 DNA follows: TGTGCCAGCAGCCAGAGTCCGGCTAATGAAAAACTGTTTTTT. It yields the protein CASSQSPANEKLFF.

CDR3 coding DNA: TGTGCCAGCAGCTTAACGGTGGACAGGAACACCGGGGAGCTGTTTTTT. Translated, it gives CASSLTVDRNTGELFF. This rearrangement joins TRBV7-3 to TRBJ2-2, with a tentative D call TRBD1 (6 bases). The CDR3 consists of 16 residues. Per the germline V gene, CDR1 is SGHTA and CDR2 is FQGTGA. The ends were cut back, 0 bases at V and 1 base at J, with 9 bases in the middle. The full variable domain, in which reference TRBV7-3 and TRBJ2-2 provide the parts outside the CDR3, is GAGVSQTPSNKVTEKGKYVELRCDPISGHTALYWYRQSLGQGPEFLIYFQGTGAADDSGLPNDRFFAVRPEGSVSTLKIQRTERGDSAVYLCASSLTVDRNTGELFFGEGSRLTVL.

The gene calls are TRBV10-3 and TRBJ1-5; 7 bases line up with TRBD1. This CDR3 comprises 15 residues. The J segment lost 5 bases and the V segment lost 0 bases, leaving 4 bases of the junction unmatched. Germline CDR1 reads ENHRY; CDR2 reads SYGVKD. The CDR3 coding sequence is TGTGCCATCAGTGAGTCAGGGACAGACCATCAGCCCCAGCATTTT. Its translation is CAISESGTDHQPQHF.

This rearrangement joins TRBV7-3 to TRBJ2-7; perhaps TRBD1 as D (7 bases). The germline V gene encodes CDR1 SGHTA and CDR2 FQGTGA. The CDR3 sequence is 15 residues long. The V and J ends lost 2 bases and 2 bases respectively, with 13 bases between them. As DNA, the CDR3 is TGTGCCAGCAGCTTAGGAGGGGGCCCTCCCTACGAGCAGTACTTC. It translates to CASSLGGGPPYEQYF.

The V gene is TRBV30, the J gene TRBJ2-3, with D perhaps TRBD1 (6 bases). V was shortened by 5 bases and J by 2 bases, with 8 bases between the two germline ends. The length of the CDR3 is 12 residues. CDR1 and CDR2 (germline): GTSNPN, SVGIG (reference sequence). The CDR3 nucleotides are TGTGCCTGGTACAGGGACACAGATACGCAGTATTTT. Its translation: CAWYRDTDTQYF.

A few counts support this clone. The rearrangement uses TRBV2 and TRBJ1-1, with D possibly matching TRBD1 (5 bases). The CDR3 totals 14 residues. Germline V CDR1 and CDR2: SNHLY, FYNNEI. V was cut by 8 bases and J by 5 bases, with 18 bases left in between. CDR3 bases: TGTGCCAGCTCTGGAGGGCAGGGCAGTACTGAAGCTTTCTTT. The encoded protein is CASSGGQGSTEAFF.

The chain combines TRBV24-1 with TRBJ1-5; D ambiguous. Trimming removed 3 bases at V and 4 bases at J, with 3 bases between. The CDR3 extends over 12 amino acids. CDR1 and CDR2 (germline): KGHDR, SFDVKD. CDR3 sequence (DNA): TGTGCCACCAGTGATCTGAATCAGCCCCAGCATTTT. Encoded protein: CATSDLNQPQHF.

The genes are TRBV7-9 and TRBJ1-1, with D possibly matching TRBD1 (5 bases). The V end was cut by 5 bases, the J end by 4 bases, with 14 bases between. There are 14 residues in the CDR3. CDR1 and CDR2 (germline): SEHNR, FQNEAQ (reference sequence). CDR3 DNA: TGTGCCAGCAGCATTCTGGGGGGAGGCACTGAAGCTTTCTTT. As protein: CASSILGGGTEAFF. Supplemented by reference TRBV7-9 and TRBJ1-1, the full variable domain reads DTGVSQNPRHKITKRGQNVTFRCDPISEHNRLYWYRQTLGQGPEFLTYFQNEAQLEKSRLLSDRFSAERPKGSFSTLEIQRTEQGDSAMYLCASSILGGGTEAFFGQGTRLTVV.

The chain is built from TRBV3-1 (or the pseudogene TRBV3-2) and TRBJ2-4; D uncertain. The CDR3 contains 18 residues. Deletions cut 1 base from V and 0 bases from J, with 16 bases between. Germline CDR1 is LGHDT and CDR2 is YNNKEL (reference sequence). CDR3 DNA: TGTGCCAGCAGCCAAGGAGGTACGGGTACCCTAGCCAAAAACATTCAGTACTTC. As protein: CASSQGGTGTLAKNIQYF.

V usage is TRBV5-1 and J usage is TRBJ2-2; perhaps TRBD2 as D (7 bases). The V gene's germline CDR1 is SGHRS and CDR2 YFSETQ. This CDR3 is built from 14 residues. The germline V and J ends were trimmed by 8 bases and 1 base, with 12 bases remaining between them. The CDR3 here is CASSGGRNTGELFF. The DNA for the CDR3 is TGCGCCAGTTCGGGGGGCCGGAACACCGGGGAGCTGTTTTTT.

V is TRBV7-6 and J is TRBJ2-7; 10 bases line up with TRBD1. The CDR3 has 15 residues. J was trimmed by 1 base and V by 5 bases; bases with no gene match: 5. The germline V gene encodes CDR1 SGHVS and CDR2 FNYEAQ. In DNA form, the CDR3 reads TGTGCCAGCAGCCCCCGGACAGGGGGGTCCTACGAGCAGTACTTC. Translation: CASSPRTGGSYEQYF.

V gene TRBV9 combines with J gene TRBJ2-6; 10 positions agree with TRBD2. V was clipped by 0 bases and J by 0 bases; unmatched bases: 3. This CDR3 region has 18 residues. Germline V gives CDR1 SGDLS, CDR2 YYNGEE. The CDR3 bases are TGTGCCAGCAGCGTAGCGGCTAGCGGGGGCTCTGGGGCCAACGTCCTGACTTTC. Residues: CASSVAASGGSGANVLTF. Full variable domain (missing parts from reference TRBV9 and TRBJ2-6): DSGVTQTPKHLITATGQRVTLRCSPRSGDLSVYWYQQSLDQGLQFLIQYYNGEERAKGNILERFSAQQFPDLHSELNLSSLELGDSALYFCASSVAASGGSGANVLTFGAGSRLTVL.